Each of the 10 T cell receptor beta chains below was sequenced from the same sample in a study of tumor-infiltrating lymphocytes in primary liver carcinoma. Co-extraction of RNA and DNA was performed on about 19-31 mg of unsorted bulk tissue. Using a constant-region primer together with ProtoScript II reverse transcriptase, TCR beta cDNA was made from about 490 ng of total RNA. Libraries covering TCR beta were generated through three nested multiplex PCR rounds (using a slightly modified ARM-PCR). For approximately 10 cycles apiece, the opening two PCR rounds ran with TRBV1-TRBV30 forward primers and a C-beta reverse primer. TCRdb reprocessed the multiplex PCR reads via MiXCR and lists one record per CDR3 protein. Among roughly 120,000 distinct CDR3 sequences, 64% were seen once, and the ten largest hold around 8.4%. The sample consisted of liver tumor tissue from sampling region 3. Subset reported: tumor region T3, left-lateral pole. These receptors all stem from a woman between 55 and 75 years old with primary liver carcinoma and hepatitis B virus infection.

This clonotype was recorded at least ten times. V gene TRBV14 combines with J gene TRBJ1-2, with 9 nucleotides matching TRBD1. The CDR3 runs 15 residues. Germline loops: CDR1 SGHDN, CDR2 FVKESK. V gave up 5 bases and J gave up 7 bases; unmatched junction bases: 11. The CDR3 DNA reads TGTGCCAGCAGCGTCGGGACAGGGAATTATGGTGGCTACACCTTC. This gives the protein CASSVGTGNYGGYTF.

For this clonotype: One junction end disagrees with the germline gene, perhaps due to a read error. This chain links TRBV6-1 with TRBJ1-1, with D hard to call. The CDR3 contains 13 residues. Germline loops: CDR1 MNHNS, CDR2 SASEGT. The CDR3 nucleotides are TGTGCCAGCAATTCTTACAGAGACACTGGAGCTTTCTTT. Its protein product is CASNSYRDTGAFF.

In regard to this clonotype: A read error may produce the germline difference seen at one junction end. The chain recombines TRBV6-5 with TRBJ2-7, with a weak D call TRBD1 (5 bases). CDR3 length equals 14 residues. The germline gives CDR1 MNHEY, CDR2 SVGAGI. CDR3 coding DNA: TGTGTCAGCAGTCTTACCTCGACAGTGAATAAGCAGTACTTC. Residues: CVSSLTSTVNKQYF.

A note on this clonotype: Here the CDR3 omits its conserved ending phenylalanine or tryptophan, so a read error is the likely source. This chain uses TRBV29-1 with TRBJ1-5, with a possible D match to TRBD1 (6 bases). This CDR3 has 12 residues. Per the germline V gene, CDR1 is SQVTM and CDR2 is ANQGSEA. The CDR3 is CSVQGPNQPQHY. As DNA, the CDR3 is TGTAGCGTCCAGGGGCCCAATCAGCCCCAGCATTAT.

V and J are TRBV11-3 and TRBJ1-3; possible D gene TRBD1, 5 bases. In germline, CDR1 is SGHNT, CDR2 YENEEA. The CDR3 contains 15 residues. With 3 bases removed from V and 0 bases from J, the gap between germline ends came to 9 bases. The CDR3 sequence: CASSFAQVSGNTIYF. In DNA form, the CDR3 reads TGTGCCAGCAGCTTCGCACAGGTCTCTGGAAACACCATATATTTT. The whole variable domain, filled in from reference TRBV11-3 and TRBJ1-3, reads EAGVVQSPRYKIIEKKQPVAFWCNPISGHNTLYWYLQNLGQGPELLIRYENEEAVDDSQLPKDRFSAERLKGVDSTLKIQPAELGDSAVYLCASSFAQVSGNTIYFGEGSWLTVV.

Only a few counts were recorded for this clonotype. J is TRBJ2-1 and V is TRBV28; 7 bases match TRBD2. V dropped 4 bases and J dropped 6; count of bases not matched to a gene: 15. The germline V gene encodes CDR1 MDHEN and CDR2 SYDVKM. The CDR3 spans 17 residues. The CDR3 region is CASSSLASGEVANEQFF. The CDR3 nucleotides are TGTGCCAGCAGTTCTCTCGCGAGCGGGGAGGTGGCCAATGAGCAGTTCTTC.

Note on this clonotype: A read error may be the cause here, since a much bigger clone is one base away. This CDR3 fails to terminate in the conserved phenylalanine or tryptophan, so it likely reflects a read error. This chain joins TRBV14 and TRBJ2-1; no clear D gene. This CDR3 region has 13 residues. V was cut by 1 base and J by 3 bases, with 4 bases left in between. The germline CDR1 and CDR2 sequences are SGHDN and FVKESK. CDR3 in amino acids: CASSQGLYNEQFI. The CDR3 DNA reads as TGTGCCAGCAGCCAAGGCCTCTACAATGAGCAGTTCATC.

This clonotype was picked up one time. This may stem from a read error, because a much larger clone lies one nucleotide away. Given the absence of the conserved phenylalanine or tryptophan at the CDR3 end, a read error is likely. The chain uses TRBV11-2 and TRBJ2-3; D is possibly TRBD2 (6 bases). CDR1 and CDR2 (germline): SGHAT, FQNNGV. This CDR3 has 17 residues. V was pared by 0 bases and J by 0 bases, with 13 bases between. CDR3 nucleotides: TGTGCCAGCAGCTTAGATCCGGGGGAGACTAGCACAGATACGCAGTATATT. It yields the protein CASSLDPGETSTDTQYI.

The rearrangement uses TRBV12-3 or TRBV12-4 and TRBJ2-5; TRBD1 matches 9 bases. V shed 3 bases, J shed 9 bases, and the junction held 11 bases outside the gene matches. The CDR3 consists of 15 residues. The chain's CDR3 is CASSFYTGGAESQYF. The CDR3 DNA sequence: TGTGCCAGCAGTTTTTACACAGGGGGCGCGGAGTCCCAGTACTTC.

The table lists this clonotype with many counts. This chain uses TRBV6-1 with TRBJ2-1; D remains unclear. Germline V gene data show CDR1 as MNHNS and CDR2 as SASEGT. This CDR3 region has 11 residues. The germline V and J ends were trimmed by 1 base and 9 bases, with 4 bases remaining between them. CDR3 in amino acids: CASSEGFEQFF. CDR3 nucleotides: TGTGCCAGCAGTGAAGGCTTTGAGCAGTTCTTC.